This entry describes one T cell receptor beta chain. This specimen comes from a study of blood T cells in healthy people across ages. Germline values: CDR1 SGDLS, CDR2 YYNGEE. This CDR3 contains 17 residues. The junction had 10 bases not matched to a gene; V was cut back by 0 bases and J by 5 bases. A second about 7 to 11 cycle PCR used barcoded and J-beta primers. MiXCR was run by TCRdb on the 5' RACE reads, yielding one entry per CDR3 protein. In the table there are about 1.8 million distinct CDR3 sequences, around half of which are singletons. What was sequenced was blood. This sequence was found in a woman aged 40 to 50 in good health. The chain links TRBV9 to TRBJ2-2; 7 nucleotides line up with TRBD2. The CDR3 region has the DNA TGTGCCAGCAGCGTAGAGCGGGGTTACGGTCCAACCGGGGAGCTGTTTTTT. Translated, it gives CASSVERGYGPTGELFF.